Here is one T cell receptor (beta chain) with its context. Antigen: not known. The record originates from a study of identical twins. Points from the study as a whole: Analyses of zero insertions could, in part, be confounded by invariant MAIT and iNKT cells. With abundant cord blood beta clonotypes, insertions were fewer; memory repertoires showed no such pattern. The study found weaker excess twin sharing in beta out-of-frame sequences.

TCRdb fed the 5' RACE reads into MiXCR, producing one record per CDR3 protein. The sample consists of about 920,000 distinct CDR3 sequences, roughly 12% of them appearing once. CDR3 length equals 15 residues. Trimming left V 4 bases short and J 7 bases short, with 19 bases between. These records were also assigned to another study, of yellow fever vaccine responses in identical twins.

What was sequenced was PBMCs. The chain carries TRBV12-3 or TRBV12-4 and TRBJ1-1, with a possible D match to TRBD1 (5 bases). The sequence was obtained from a woman aged 18-29 years in good health. The CDR3 DNA reads as TGTGCCAGCAGTTCCGGGGGAGGCGGCGGGTATGAAGCTTTCTTT. Encoded protein: CASSSGGGGGYEAFF.